These T cell receptor beta chains were read from a single sample in a study of cytomegalovirus exposure and HLA in healthy donors. The assay was immunoSEQ multiplex PCR, and TCRdb's table has in-frame clones only and misses some. The repertoire holds more than 75,000 clones, with around 80% as singletons. What was sequenced was PBMCs. These receptor sequences come from a man aged 30 to 45 in good health and CMV-seronegative. Each CDR3 is given with its conserved first and last residue. A D gene is named only where the DNA matches it firmly.

V	length	J	D	CDR3
TRBV30	13	TRBJ1-4	.	CAWSVGEYEKLFF
TRBV30	14	TRBJ2-7	TRBD2	CACEPGLAGHEQYF
TRBV6-5	14	TRBJ2-7	TRBD1	CASSYRDRGYEQYF
TRBV7-9	13	TRBJ1-2	.	CASSLDSTYGYTF
TRBV6-5	14	TRBJ1-3	.	CASSTAFSGNTIYF
TRBV30	13	TRBJ1-3	.	CAWNSDRGNTIYF
TRBV7-2	14	TRBJ1-2	TRBD1	CASSTGQGARGYTF
TRBV6-5	13	TRBJ1-1	.	CASTTDRNTEAFF
TRBV18	12	TRBJ2-5	.	CASSPEEETQYF
TRBV29-1	16	TRBJ2-1	.	CSVVWREMASYNEQFF
TRBV5-6	13	TRBJ2-5	.	CASSLGSTGIQYF
TRBV5-5	16	TRBJ2-2	.	CASSHRDIRDTGELFF
TRBV5-4	14	TRBJ2-5	TRBD1	CASSPRDSLETQYF
TRBV30	13	TRBJ2-3	TRBD1	CAFGQVSTDTQYF
TRBV5-5	15	TRBJ1-5	.	CASSLEGDWNQPQHF
TRBV4-2	18	TRBJ2-1	.	CASSQPTRERSSYNEQFF
TRBV4-1	15	TRBJ2-7	.	CASSQDKQSYYEQYF
TRBV7-9	14	TRBJ2-1	TRBD2	CASRAGGGYNEQFF
TRBV4-2	15	TRBJ2-1	.	CASSQDTNSYNEQFF
TRBV7-9	13	TRBJ2-3	.	CASSLHGEDTQYF
TRBV10-1	16	TRBJ2-7	TRBD2	CASSESKRGPTYEQYF
TRBV18	16	TRBJ2-7	TRBD2	CASSPSGRAAVNEQYF
TRBV7-2	15	TRBJ2-1	TRBD2	CASSLSAGAGVEQFF
TRBV28	14	TRBJ1-5	.	CASSSNGGNQPQHF
TRBV28	13	TRBJ1-2	TRBD1	CASSWGTGYGYTF
TRBV6-5	12	TRBJ1-2	TRBD1	CASRRTGAGYTF
TRBV28	15	TRBJ1-1	TRBD1	CASRGQGRRNTEAFF
TRBV5-1	16	TRBJ2-7	TRBD1	CASSLSPRTGEGEQYF
TRBV19	14	TRBJ1-4	TRBD1	CATRGLQTNEKLFF
TRBV7-9	16	TRBJ1-1	.	CASSFLGRGRNTEAFF
TRBV7-2	15	TRBJ1-1	.	CASSTFGQMNTEAFF
TRBV6-5	14	TRBJ1-6	.	CASQIQGSNSPLHF
TRBV4-1	14	TRBJ1-1	TRBD1	CASSQPGTGCEAFF
TRBV7-2	12	TRBJ2-7	.	CASSYGGYEQYF
TRBV6-1	15	TRBJ2-3	TRBD1	CASGRSTGGTDTQYF
TRBV28	14	TRBJ1-2	TRBD1	CASSRTGQLWGYTF
TRBV7-2	17	TRBJ2-6	TRBD1	CASSHGQGISGANVLTF
TRBV19	14	TRBJ1-4	.	CASSMDLRGEKLFF
TRBV7-9	17	TRBJ2-1	.	CASSFSFGAAGDNEQFF
TRBV4-2	16	TRBJ1-1	.	CASSQVKRLNVPEAFF
TRBV6-1	13	TRBJ1-3	.	CASSGGSGNTIYF
TRBV7-2	16	TRBJ2-5	TRBD1	CASSLAYRDRGETQYF
TRBV30	12	TRBJ1-1	.	CACTGIYTEAFF
TRBV5-6	17	TRBJ2-5	TRBD2	CASSQTTSGGAEETQYF
TRBV13	15	TRBJ1-4	TRBD1	CASSSLGTGEEKLFF
TRBV4-2	17	TRBJ1-6	.	CASSQERGSSYNSPLHF
TRBV6-4	14	TRBJ1-2	TRBD1	CASSERGRPYGYPF